The rows below give T cell receptor beta chains drawn from one sample of a study of CD8 T cells in ankylosing spondylitis. One entry per CDR3 protein results from TCRdb running MiXCR on the 5' RACE reads. Altogether 200,000 or so distinct CDR3 sequences are present, approximately 13% being singletons, with the ten largest covering 9.5% to 11%. The sample comprised blood, either unsorted or a sorted T cell fraction (not recorded which). The receptors originated from a female donor with ankylosing spondylitis or in good health (not recorded which). CDR3s include the opening cysteine and the closing phenylalanine or tryptophan. A D gene is named only where the DNA matches it firmly. Clone size, where shown, is once, few, many, or a class for clones that have expanded.

CDR3	DNA	length	D	size	V	J
CASSLSGPNTEAFF	TGTGCCAGCAGTTTATCAGGTCCTAACACTGAAGCTTTCTTT	14	-	few	TRBV12-3/TRBV12-4	TRBJ1-1
CASSLYEGTEAFF	TGTGCCAGCAGCTTATATGAGGGCACTGAAGCTTTCTTT	13	-	many	TRBV7-2	TRBJ1-1
CSARALALYNEQFF	TGCAGTGCTAGAGCTCTAGCGTTGTACAATGAGCAGTTCTTC	14	-	many	TRBV20-1	TRBJ2-1
CATSTRGQFGDTQYF	TGTGCCACCAGCACCAGGGGGCAATTTGGAGATACGCAGTATTTT	15	TRBD1	many	TRBV15	TRBJ2-3
CASNLDGNQPQHF	TGTGCCAGCAACTTGGACGGGAATCAGCCCCAGCATTTT	13	-	many	TRBV6-2/TRBV6-3	TRBJ1-5
CASSTSLAIPFHRRTYEQYF	TGTGCCAGCAGTACGAGTTTGGCCATCCCCTTTCACAGGAGAACTTACGAGCAGTACTTC	20	-	many	TRBV4-2	TRBJ2-7
CVSGTSSYNEQFF	TGTGTAAGCGGGACGAGCTCCTACAATGAGCAGTTCTTC	13	TRBD2	once	TRBV7-9	TRBJ2-1
CSALLAGGGYNEQFF	TGCAGTGCCCTCCTAGCGGGAGGAGGCTACAATGAGCAGTTCTTC	15	TRBD2	many	TRBV20-1	TRBJ2-1
CASSPVEDIPEKLFF	TGTGCCAGCAGCCCCGTGGAGGACATACCAGAAAAACTGTTTTTT	15	-	many	TRBV14	TRBJ1-4
CSVDSGRGHYDYTF	TGCAGCGTTGACTCGGGCAGAGGGCACTATGACTACACCTTC	14	-	-	TRBV29-1	TRBJ1-2
CSVGQGGDTQYF	TGCAGCGTTGGACAGGGAGGCGATACGCAGTATTTT	12	-	-	TRBV29-1	TRBJ2-3
CASSRWTGYNEQYF	TGTGCCAGCAGTCGATGGACAGGGTATAACGAGCAGTACTTC	14	TRBD1	-	TRBV28	TRBJ2-7
CASSPAVTGELFF	TGCGCCAGCAGCCCTGCGGTGACCGGGGAGCTGTTTTTT	13	-	many	TRBV5-1	TRBJ2-2
CASSFGGVNIQYF	TGTGCCAGCAGTTTCGGGGGAGTGAACATTCAGTACTTC	13	-	-	TRBV28	TRBJ2-4
CASSLNRETEAFF	TGTGCCAGCAGTTTAAATAGGGAGACTGAAGCTTTCTTT	13	-	-	TRBV27	TRBJ1-1
CASENGKTHQETQYF	TGTGCCAGCGAAAATGGGAAGACACACCAAGAGACCCAGTACTTC	15	-	many	TRBV28	TRBJ2-5
CASSLAQGTNEQFF	TGTGCCAGCAGCTTAGCGCAGGGCACCAATGAGCAGTTCTTC	14	-	many	TRBV7-2	TRBJ2-1
CASSFLGDYNEQFF	TGTGCCAGCAGCTTTCTAGGAGACTACAATGAGCAGTTCTTC	14	-	-	TRBV7-9	TRBJ2-1
CSVDPGQNEQYF	TGCAGCGTTGACCCCGGACAGAACGAGCAGTACTTC	12	-	many	TRBV29-1	TRBJ2-7
CASYLDRGVQPQHF	TGTGCCAGCTATTTGGACAGGGGAGTTCAGCCCCAGCATTTT	14	TRBD1	many	TRBV2	TRBJ1-5
CASSLAGVLYEQYF	TGCGCCAGCAGCTTGGCAGGGGTTCTCTACGAGCAGTACTTC	14	-	many	TRBV5-1	TRBJ2-7
CASSQDRVGGYTF	TGCGCCAGCAGCCAAGACAGGGTTGGCGGCTACACCTTC	13	-	-	TRBV4-1	TRBJ1-2
CASSFRPPPNTGELFF	TGTGCCAGCAGTTTCCGGCCTCCACCTAACACCGGGGAGCTGTTTTTT	16	-	many	TRBV6-2/TRBV6-3	TRBJ2-2
CASSPESSPRTGLFF	TGTGCCAGCAGCCCCGAATCTAGCCCGAGGACAGGACTGTTTTTT	15	TRBD1	many	TRBV7-2	TRBJ1-4
CASSLPGRKTQYF	TGTGCCAGCAGCTTACCGGGACGAAAGACCCAGTACTTC	13	-	few	TRBV7-2	TRBJ2-5
CASGLVRGLETQYF	TGTGCTAGTGGTTTGGTGCGGGGTCTGGAGACCCAGTACTTC	14	-	-	TRBV12-5	TRBJ2-5
CTWSVKSSVTDTQYF	TGTACCTGGAGTGTTAAATCAAGCGTGACAGATACGCAGTATTTT	15	-	-	TRBV30	TRBJ2-3
CASSVPGGASRQFF	TGTGCCAGCAGCGTACCTGGAGGAGCTAGTAGGCAGTTCTTC	14	-	few	TRBV9	TRBJ2-1
CATSRASEKLFF	TGTGCCACCAGCCGTGCCAGCGAAAAACTGTTTTTT	12	-	-	TRBV15	TRBJ1-4
CSARDQGRSFSNQPQHF	TGCAGTGCTAGAGATCAGGGCAGGTCCTTTAGCAATCAGCCCCAGCATTTT	17	-	-	TRBV20-1	TRBJ1-5
CASSYEGALSGGYTF	TGTGCCAGCAGTTACGAGGGGGCGCTTTCAGGTGGCTACACCTTC	15	TRBD1	many	TRBV6-2/TRBV6-3	TRBJ1-2
CASSVMTGPKRGYTF	TGTGCCAGCAGCGTAATGACCGGGCCCAAAAGGGGCTACACCTTC	15	-	many	TRBV9	TRBJ1-2
CASSQGVGRINQPQHF	TGCGCCAGCAGCCAAGGTGTAGGCAGGATAAATCAGCCCCAGCATTTT	16	-	many	TRBV4-3	TRBJ1-5
CASSRDWNTGELFF	TGTGCCAGCAGCCGGGACTGGAACACCGGGGAGCTGTTTTTT	14	-	few	TRBV7-6	TRBJ2-2
CASSRARAGNEQFF	TGTGCCAGCAGCCGGGCCCGGGCGGGGAATGAGCAGTTCTTC	14	-	few	TRBV7-2	TRBJ2-1